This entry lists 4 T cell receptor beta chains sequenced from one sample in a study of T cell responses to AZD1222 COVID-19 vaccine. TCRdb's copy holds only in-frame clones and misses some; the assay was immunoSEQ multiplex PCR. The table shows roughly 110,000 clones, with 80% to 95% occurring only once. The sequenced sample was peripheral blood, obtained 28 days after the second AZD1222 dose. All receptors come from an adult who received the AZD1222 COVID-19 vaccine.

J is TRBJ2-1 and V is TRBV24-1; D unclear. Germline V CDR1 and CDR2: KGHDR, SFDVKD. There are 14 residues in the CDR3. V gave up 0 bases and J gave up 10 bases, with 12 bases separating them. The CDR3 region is CATSDLPRNEEQFF. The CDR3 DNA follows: TGTGCCACCAGTGATTTGCCGCGGAACGAAGAGCAGTTCTTC.

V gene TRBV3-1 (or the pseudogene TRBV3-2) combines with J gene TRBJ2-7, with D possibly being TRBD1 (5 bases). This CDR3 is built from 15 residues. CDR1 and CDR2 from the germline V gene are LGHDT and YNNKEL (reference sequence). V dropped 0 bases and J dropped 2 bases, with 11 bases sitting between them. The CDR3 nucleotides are TGTGCCAGCAGCCAAGATCGGACAAACCCCTACGAGCAGTACTTC. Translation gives CASSQDRTNPYEQYF.

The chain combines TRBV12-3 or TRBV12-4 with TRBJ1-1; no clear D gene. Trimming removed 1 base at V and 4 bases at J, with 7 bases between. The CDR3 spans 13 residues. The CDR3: CASSLGEGTEAFF. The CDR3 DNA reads TGTGCCAGCAGTTTAGGCGAGGGCACTGAAGCTTTCTTT.

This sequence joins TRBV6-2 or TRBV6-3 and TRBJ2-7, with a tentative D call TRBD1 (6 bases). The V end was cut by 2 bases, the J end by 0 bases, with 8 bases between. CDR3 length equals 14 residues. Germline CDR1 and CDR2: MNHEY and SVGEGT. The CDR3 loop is CASSYRDNSYEQYF. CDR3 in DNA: TGTGCCAGCAGTTACCGGGACAACTCCTACGAGCAGTACTTC.